This TCR beta chain was observed in a study of T-cell reconstitution after alpha-beta-depleted transplantation in children (dated by TCRdb to about 2016). For context, the study as a whole: Using TCR repertoire profiling, the study quantitatively followed how T-cell immune reconstitution unfolded in children after TCRalphabeta/CD19-depleted allogeneic hematopoietic cell transplantation.

The CDR3 has 16 amino acids, counting the end cysteine and phenylalanine. The sequence is cut down to CDR3 DNA, 48 bases in frame from base 1. Interpreted using the paper, the treatment or condition label stands for: allogeneic hematopoietic cell transplantation with graft depleted of TCRalphabeta T cells and CD19 B cells. Transplant recipients were children who received TCRalphabeta/CD19-depleted allogeneic hematopoietic cell grafts. The receptor library was made with PCR. Sequencer: Illumina HiSeq 2500. TCR library preparation used molecular barcoding, with unique molecular identifiers applied to normalize quantification of the TCRbeta repertoire. TCRdb passed the public sequencing reads through fastp at Q25 and MiXCR, retaining productive beta sequences. For every CDR3 protein sequence, its rows merge into one entry that carries the most common genes and DNA. This sample gives just over 200,000 distinct CDR3 sequences in total; about 8.2% of them show up just once. 35% to 40% of the sample goes to the ten largest clones.

This clonotype came up a few times. Its antigen is currently not known. Per-base quality was not reported, and no clone a single base away is much larger than it. General findings and caveats noted by the study authors: Over subsequent months, a decline in hyperexpanded clone frequencies was noted, and after one year, T-cell counts and TCRbeta diversity were mostly ascribed to newly produced T cells. About two months after transplant, the apparently early recovery of alphabetaT-cell counts reportedly depended on just several hundred clones that had expanded rapidly and came from non-depleted graft cells. In some patients, high TCRbeta diversity at day 60 was attributed to recipient T cells and intrathymic progenitors that had survived conditioning.

The sequence is built from TRBV21-1 and TRBJ2-2; the D call in the table, TRBD1, was not verified against the DNA. TRBV21-1 is a known pseudogene. Sequences were derived from PBMCs, mostly from graft donor cells, sampled 360 days after TCRalphabeta/CD19-depleted stem cell transplant. This clonotype was obtained from a male patient aged 2 to 9 who had a stem cell transplant for acute myeloid leukemia, so the T cells may come from the graft donor. CDR3 region: CASSKGTGGPTGELFF. The DNA sequence is as follows: TGTGCCAGCAGCAAAGGGACAGGGGGCCCCACCGGGGAGCTGTTTTTT.